These 27 T cell receptor beta chains came from one sample sequenced in a study of a mutant IDH1 vaccine in newly diagnosed glioma. Profiled with immunoSEQ multiplex PCR; TCRdb holds only in-frame clones, not every one. Of 55,000 to 70,000 clones listed, 60% to 85% are singletons. The sample's time point: baseline, week 1 (first vaccination visit). As for treatment: pre-vaccination baseline after standard-of-care therapy. The specimen comprised PBMCs, sampled from a glioma patient treated with radiotherapy, temozolomide or both. Every receptor here comes from a middle-aged man with glioma.

The rearrangement joins TRBV29-1 to TRBJ2-2, with D possibly matching TRBD1 (6 bases). Germline assignment: CDR1 SQVTM and CDR2 ANQGSEA. The V end lost 7 bases, the J end lost 6 bases, and 15 bases lay between the germline ends. This CDR3 spans 13 amino acids. CDR3 in amino acids: CSATGQAPGELFF. The DNA for the CDR3 is TGCAGCGCCACGGGACAAGCCCCCGGGGAGCTGTTTTTT.

Written as DNA, the CDR3 is TGTGCCAGCAGGGGGACAGCGAGGGTTTTGAACACTGAAGCTTTCTTT. Amino acids: CASRGTARVLNTEAFF. The chain joins TRBV6-6 to TRBJ1-1; 7 nucleotides match TRBD1. CDR1 and CDR2 (germline): MNHNY, SVGAGI (reference sequence). Losses at the gene ends were 6 bases for V and 0 bases for J; bases not matched to a gene: 10. The CDR3 totals 16 residues.

This chain joins TRBV4-2 and TRBJ1-3; D not resolved. Trimming pared 0 bases from V and 0 bases from J, leaving 6 bases between. The CDR3 is 15 amino acids. Germline V gene sequence: CDR1 LGHNA, CDR2 YNFKEQ. The CDR3 nucleotides read TGTGCCAGCAGCCAAGAGACGGGCTCTGGAAACACCATATATTTT. Translating it yields CASSQETGSGNTIYF.

This clone was seen more than once but under ten times. V and J are TRBV19 and TRBJ1-1, with TRBD1 matching 7 bases. After removal of 5 bases from V and 5 bases from J, the junction contained 5 bases not matched to a gene. The germline gives CDR1 LNHDA, CDR2 SQIVND (reference sequence). The CDR3 sequence is 13 residues long. Here the CDR3 DNA reads TGTGCCAGTAGTCAACAGGGGTTGACTGAAGCTTTCTTT. Residues: CASSQQGLTEAFF.

This chain joins TRBV27 and TRBJ1-1; no clear D gene. This CDR3 comprises 14 residues. The V end was cut by 2 bases, the J end by 5 bases, with 12 bases between. Germline values: CDR1 MNHEY, CDR2 SMNVEV (reference sequence). The chain's CDR3 is CASSLGGMRTEAFF. Here the CDR3 DNA reads TGTGCCAGCAGTTTAGGAGGGATGAGAACTGAAGCTTTCTTT.

This clone has only a few counts. The chain is built from TRBV18 and TRBJ2-5, with D possibly called TRBD1 or TRBD2 (5 bases each). Between the trimmed V and J ends, which lost 4 bases and 2 bases, there was a span of 11 bases. CDR3 length equals 14 residues. Looked up from germline, CDR1 is KGHSH and CDR2 is LQKENI. The CDR3 is CASSLGTVQETQYF. The DNA of the CDR3 is TGTGCCAGCTCACTCGGGACCGTTCAAGAGACCCAGTACTTC. Supplemented by reference TRBV18 and TRBJ2-5, the full variable domain reads NAGVMQNPRHLVRRRGQEARLRCSPMKGHSHVYWYRQLPEEGLKFMVYLQKENIIDESGMPKERFSAEFPKEGPSILRIQQVVRGDSAAYFCASSLGTVQETQYFGPGTRLLVL.

V gene TRBV14 combines with J gene TRBJ2-2, with 7 bases lining up with TRBD1. The CDR3 contains 16 residues. J gave up 4 bases and V 3 bases, and 8 bases lay outside the gene matches. The germline V gene has CDR1 SGHDN and CDR2 FVKESK. This chain's CDR3 is CASSHLRQGSTGELFF. The DNA for the CDR3 is TGTGCCAGCAGCCACCTCAGACAGGGAAGCACCGGGGAGCTGTTTTTT.

The rearrangement uses TRBV27 and TRBJ1-1; no definite D call. The ends were cut back, 4 bases at V and 4 bases at J, with 16 bases in the middle. There are 15 residues in the CDR3. The V gene's germline CDR1 is MNHEY and CDR2 SMNVEV (reference sequence). As DNA, the CDR3 is TGTGCCAGCAGTTGGGGAGTTGGGGTGGGCACTGAAGCTTTCTTT. As protein: CASSWGVGVGTEAFF.

V and J are TRBV5-1 and TRBJ2-7; no clear D gene. Trimming removed 0 bases from V and 3 bases from J, with 10 bases in between. The CDR3 is 14 residues long. CDR1 is SGHRS, CDR2 YFSETQ, per germline. The CDR3 loop reads CASSLERLGYEQYF. In DNA, the CDR3 is TGCGCCAGCAGCTTGGAAAGATTAGGCTACGAGCAGTACTTC.

V gene TRBV20-1 combines with J gene TRBJ2-7; a possible D gene is TRBD1 (5 bases). There are 10 residues in the CDR3. V was trimmed by 6 bases and J by 7 bases, leaving 10 bases between them. Germline values: CDR1 DFQATT, CDR2 SNEGSKA (reference sequence). CDR3 amino acids: CSAEDTEQYF. CDR3 coding DNA: TGCAGTGCAGAGGACACGGAGCAGTACTTC.

The V and J genes are TRBV6-1 and TRBJ1-5; D is ambiguous. The CDR3 is 16 residues long. V gave up 1 base and J gave up 9 bases, with 19 bases separating them. Germline values: CDR1 MNHNS, CDR2 SASEGT. In nucleotides, the CDR3 is TGTGCCAGCAGTGAAGATATGGTGGCCCCGGCTTCGCCCCAGCATTTT. It codes for CASSEDMVAPASPQHF.

Here the CDR3 DNA reads TGTGCCAGCCAGGGACTAGCATTCGGCGAGCAGTACTTC. This gives the protein CASQGLAFGEQYF. This rearrangement joins TRBV5-6 to TRBJ2-7; 9 bases align to TRBD2. CDR3 length: 13 residues. Germline CDR1 is SGHDT and CDR2 is YYEEEE. The V segment lost 7 bases and the J segment 6 bases; nucleotides outside the gene matches: 8.

J is TRBJ2-1 and V is TRBV6-1; TRBD2 is a possible D gene (6 bases). The CDR3 spans 15 residues. V lost 5 bases and J lost 3, with 14 bases in between. Germline CDR1 reads MNHNS; CDR2 reads SASEGT. The chain's CDR3 is CASSPGDGGYNEQFF. The CDR3 DNA follows: TGTGCCAGCAGTCCCGGTGACGGGGGCTACAATGAGCAGTTCTTC.

The CDR3 nucleotides are TGTGCCAGCAGCCAAAGGGGACTGAACACTGAAGCTTTCTTT. It is translated as CASSQRGLNTEAFF. The rearrangement links TRBV4-2 to TRBJ1-1, with D perhaps TRBD1 (5 bases). V lost 2 bases to trimming and J lost 0 bases, with 7 bases between them. The CDR3 contains 14 residues. CDR1 is LGHNA, CDR2 YNFKEQ, per germline.

The chain joins TRBV7-2 to TRBJ1-4; no clear D gene. The CDR3 has 13 residues. Germline lookup yields CDR1 SGHTA and CDR2 FQGNSA. V was clipped by 5 bases and J by 0 bases, with 4 bases between them. The CDR3 reads CASSPSTNEKLFF. CDR3 DNA sequence: TGTGCCAGCAGCCCGTCAACTAATGAAAAACTGTTTTTT. The entire variable domain, with the rest obtained from reference TRBV7-2 and TRBJ1-4, is as follows: GAGVSQSPSNKVTEKGKDVELRCDPISGHTALYWYRQSLGQGLEFLIYFQGNSAPDKSGLPSDRFSAERTGGSVSTLTIQRTQQEDSAVYLCASSPSTNEKLFFGSGTQLSVL.

This chain connects TRBV4-1 to TRBJ2-7, with 11 bases that match TRBD2. This CDR3 has 14 amino acids. V gave up 3 bases and J gave up 6 bases; unmatched junction bases: 4. CDR1 is MGHRA and CDR2 is YSYEKL in the germline V gene. The CDR3 loop reads CASSQSGTSGEQYF. Written as DNA, the CDR3 is TGCGCCAGCAGCCAGTCCGGGACTAGCGGCGAGCAGTACTTC.

The gene calls are TRBV5-1 and TRBJ2-7; TRBD1 matches 10 bases. Trimming removed 0 bases from V and 3 bases from J; junction bases left unmatched: 6. Germline CDR1 SGHRS, CDR2 YFSETQ. CDR3 length: 16 residues. CDR3 loop: CASSLAKDRGFYEQYF. In DNA, the CDR3 is TGCGCCAGCAGCTTGGCCAAGGACAGGGGGTTCTACGAGCAGTACTTC.

The V gene is TRBV5-5, the J gene TRBJ2-7; D gene ambiguous. V lost 4 bases to trimming and J lost 3 bases, with 14 bases between them. The germline CDR1 and CDR2 sequences are SGHKS and YYEKEE (reference sequence). The CDR3 is made up of 14 amino acids. Here the CDR3 reads CASSLRRGDYEQYF. The CDR3, as DNA: TGTGCCAGCAGCCTCCGGCGCGGAGACTACGAGCAGTACTTC.

In this sample, this clone turned up once. The genes are TRBV5-8 and TRBJ1-2; 7 bases align to TRBD1. Unmatched junction bases numbered 17, after V lost 4 bases and J lost 5 bases. The CDR3 is made up of 17 amino acids. Germline CDR1 SGHTS, CDR2 YDEGEE. The CDR3 coding sequence is TGTGCCAGCAGCACTAGACAGGGAACCACTACCACTTATGGCTACACCTTC. Residues: CASSTRQGTTTTYGYTF.

CDR3 DNA: TGTGCCAGCAGCTTGGGGGGGACAGCCTTCTCCTACGAGCAGTACTTC. The encoded protein is CASSLGGTAFSYEQYF. The chain joins TRBV5-5 to TRBJ2-7; 7 nucleotides agree with TRBD1. V was clipped by 0 bases and J by 0 bases; unmatched bases: 6. Germline V CDR1 and CDR2: SGHKS, YYEKEE (reference sequence). This CDR3 contains 16 residues.

The rearrangement joins TRBV18 to TRBJ2-1; 13 nucleotides align to TRBD2. Germline V gene sequence: CDR1 KGHSH, CDR2 LQKENI. After removal of 3 bases from V and 2 bases from J, the junction contained 1 base not matched to a gene. The CDR3 runs 16 residues. The CDR3 coding sequence is TGTGCCAGCTCACCGGGGACTAGCGGGACCTACAATGAGCAGTTCTTC. This encodes CASSPGTSGTYNEQFF.

V is TRBV7-3 and J is TRBJ2-5; D remains ambiguous. Germline CDR1 SGHTA, CDR2 FQGTGA. The CDR3 totals 13 residues. Trimming left V 1 base short and J 3 bases short, with 6 bases between. The DNA of the CDR3 is TGTGCCAGCAGCTTAAATAGGGAAGAGACCCAGTACTTC. Its translation is CASSLNREETQYF.

This rearrangement joins TRBV5-1 to TRBJ2-7; D ambiguous. V shed 0 bases and J shed 6 bases, with 7 bases lying between them. Per the germline V gene, CDR1 is SGHRS and CDR2 is YFSETQ. The CDR3 totals 12 residues. In DNA, the CDR3 is TGCGCCAGCAGCTTGGGGCGGAGCGAGCAGTACTTC. Translated: CASSLGRSEQYF.

The CDR3 protein is CASSWSLGNQPQHF. The CDR3 DNA reads TGTGCCAGCAGTTGGAGCCTCGGGAATCAGCCCCAGCATTTT. The genes are TRBV28 and TRBJ1-5, with D unresolved. CDR1 is MDHEN, CDR2 SYDVKM, per germline. Between the trimmed V and J ends, which lost 4 bases and 4 bases, there was a span of 11 bases. CDR3 length equals 14 residues.

The CDR3 DNA sequence: TGCGCCAGCAGCCAAGCGCCAGGTACCAGGGAGACCCAGTACTTC. It specifies CASSQAPGTRETQYF. V usage is TRBV4-3 and J usage is TRBJ2-5; no clear D gene. CDR3 length: 15 amino acids. Looked up from germline, CDR1 is LGHNA and CDR2 is YSLEER. Trimming took off 1 base at V and 5 bases at J, with 14 bases between the two ends.

The J gene is TRBJ2-2, the V gene TRBV7-2, with D perhaps being TRBD1 or TRBD2 (5 bases each). CDR1 and CDR2 from the germline V gene are SGHTA and FQGNSA. This CDR3 comprises 14 residues. The V end lost 1 base, the J end lost 6 bases, and 9 bases lay between the germline ends. The CDR3 bases are TGTGCCAGCAGCTTAGTCAGGGACCCCGGGGAGCTGTTTTTT. It translates to CASSLVRDPGELFF.

This clone has more than one count but fewer than ten. This chain links TRBV18 with TRBJ1-2; a weak D match, TRBD1 (6 bases). Trimming left V 6 bases short and J 4 bases short, with 9 bases between. The germline V gene encodes CDR1 KGHSH and CDR2 LQKENI. The CDR3 loop spans 12 amino acids. CDR3 nucleotides: TGTGCCAGCTCCACGGACAGCTATGGCTACACCTTC. Its protein product is CASSTDSYGYTF. The entire variable domain, with the rest obtained from reference TRBV18 and TRBJ1-2, is as follows: NAGVMQNPRHLVRRRGQEARLRCSPMKGHSHVYWYRQLPEEGLKFMVYLQKENIIDESGMPKERFSAEFPKEGPSILRIQQVVRGDSAAYFCASSTDSYGYTFGSGTRLTVV.